This passage covers 24 T cell receptor beta chains from one sample sequenced in a study of cytomegalovirus exposure and HLA in healthy donors. A multiplex PCR was run with 60 Vbeta primers and 13 Jbeta primers. Only in-frame clones appear in the TCRdb table, and some are missing; sequencing was by immunoSEQ multiplex PCR. The table lists approximately 160,000 clones, just under 80% of them singletons. Material: PBMCs. The source is a young man in good health and CMV-seropositive.

The V gene is TRBV29-1, the J gene TRBJ2-2; the D gene is possibly TRBD2 (5 bases). V was cut by 5 bases and J by 10 bases, with 14 bases left in between. This CDR3 region has 12 residues. CDR1 is SQVTM, CDR2 ANQGSEA, per germline. The CDR3 bases are TGCAGCGTTTACAGTCCAGCGGCGGAGCTGTTTTTT. Amino acid sequence: CSVYSPAAELFF.

This chain joins TRBV5-1 and TRBJ2-3; possible D gene TRBD2, 6 bases. This CDR3 contains 15 residues. Trimming took 2 bases from V and 3 from J, leaving 13 bases between them. Per the germline V gene, CDR1 is SGHRS and CDR2 is YFSETQ. CDR3 nucleotides: TGCGCCAGCAGCTTTCGAGGGACTTATACAGATACGCAGTATTTT. As protein: CASSFRGTYTDTQYF.

The V call is TRBV18, the J call TRBJ2-2; 8 bases align to TRBD1. After removal of 0 bases from V and 5 bases from J, the junction contained 5 bases not matched to a gene. This CDR3 has 16 amino acids. CDR1 and CDR2 from the germline V gene are KGHSH and LQKENI. CDR3 region: CASSPPTGVETGELFF. Written as DNA, the CDR3 is TGTGCCAGCTCACCACCGACAGGGGTCGAAACCGGGGAGCTGTTTTTT.

This chain joins TRBV5-4 and TRBJ2-6; D is unresolved. CDR3 length equals 16 residues. Germline V CDR1 and CDR2: SGHNT, YYREEE (reference sequence). Between the trimmed V and J ends, which lost 4 bases and 0 bases, there was a span of 11 bases. DNA for the CDR3: TGTGCCAGCAGCACCGCACGGTACTCTGGGGCCAACGTCCTGACTTTC. Its protein is CASSTARYSGANVLTF.

The J gene is TRBJ2-7, the V gene TRBV4-2; a possible D gene is TRBD2 (6 bases). From germline, CDR1 is LGHNA and CDR2 YNFKEQ. Trimming left V 3 bases short and J 3 bases short, with 6 bases between. This CDR3 spans 12 amino acids. CDR3 sequence (DNA): TGTGCCAGCAGCCAGGGGGGCTACGAGCAGTACTTC. Translated, it gives CASSQGGYEQYF.

The chain has TRBV7-8 and TRBJ1-1, with 7 bases that match TRBD1. This CDR3 is 14 amino acids long. Germline V lookup: CDR1 SGHVS, CDR2 FQNEAQ. The J segment lost 1 base and the V segment lost 3 bases, leaving 2 bases of the junction unmatched. The CDR3 DNA follows: TGTGCCAGCAGCTTGGGACAGCAGAACACTGAAGCTTTCTTT. As protein: CASSLGQQNTEAFF.

The chain combines TRBV28 with TRBJ2-1; tentatively, D is TRBD2 (5 bases). The germline V gene encodes CDR1 MDHEN and CDR2 SYDVKM. The CDR3 is 19 residues long. Trimming took 8 bases from V and 3 from J, leaving 29 bases between them. CDR3 region: CASPPFGLTTRSIYNEQFF. CDR3 nucleotides: TGTGCCAGCCCCCCGTTCGGACTCACGACACGTTCAATCTACAATGAGCAGTTCTTC.

The chain employs TRBV28 and TRBJ2-1; D is undetermined. This CDR3 contains 11 residues. V dropped 5 bases and J dropped 13 bases, with 12 bases sitting between them. Looked up from germline, CDR1 is MDHEN and CDR2 is SYDVKM. The CDR3 region is CASSQRGGQFF. Written as DNA, the CDR3 is TGTGCCAGCAGTCAGAGAGGCGGTCAGTTCTTC.

V and J are TRBV2 and TRBJ1-1; the D gene is possibly TRBD1 (6 bases). Deletions cut 8 bases from V and 6 bases from J, with 19 bases between. Germline assignment: CDR1 SNHLY and CDR2 FYNNEI. The CDR3 length is 14 residues. CDR3 DNA sequence: TGTGCCAGCTCCTCTGCGGGGGCGCAGGCTGAAGCTTTCTTT. Its translation: CASSSAGAQAEAFF.

This chain uses TRBV4-1 with TRBJ1-3; D is unclear. This CDR3 is built from 14 residues. CDR1 and CDR2 (germline): MGHRA, YSYEKL. Trimming cost V 0 bases and J 8 bases, with 11 bases left between them. CDR3 sequence: CASSQDPGGDTIYF. For the CDR3, the DNA is TGCGCCAGCAGCCAAGACCCTGGCGGGGACACCATATATTTT.

In this sample, this clone turned up once. As DNA, the CDR3 is TGTGCCAGCAGCGTAGTGGGGCAGGGGGTCTACAATGAGCAGTTCTTC. Protein sequence: CASSVVGQGVYNEQFF. The gene calls are TRBV9 and TRBJ2-1, with 7 positions matching TRBD1. Germline trimming cut 0 bases from V and 3 bases from J; bases unmatched to any gene: 6. CDR1 is SGDLS and CDR2 is YYNGEE in the germline V gene. This CDR3 comprises 16 residues.

The CDR3 DNA follows: TGTGCCAGCAGCCTGGCAGGTACGTCCTACGAGCAGTACTTC. It yields the protein CASSLAGTSYEQYF. The chain is built from TRBV7-9 and TRBJ2-7, with D unresolved. There are 14 residues in the CDR3. Germline V gene lookup returns CDR1 SEHNR and CDR2 FQNEAQ (reference sequence). V was trimmed by 5 bases and J by 1 base, leaving 12 bases between them. Filled out from reference TRBV7-9 and TRBJ2-7, the complete variable domain reads DTGVSQNPRHKITKRGQNVTFRCDPISEHNRLYWYRQTLGQGPEFLTYFQNEAQLEKSRLLSDRFSAERPKGSFSTLEIQRTEQGDSAMYLCASSLAGTSYEQYFGPGTRLTVT.

CDR3 in amino acids: CASSFGPSSYEQYF. In nucleotides, the CDR3 is TGTGCCAGCAGTTTTGGTCCGAGCTCCTACGAGCAGTACTTC. V usage is TRBV6-6 and J usage is TRBJ2-7; D gene uncertain. CDR1 is MNHNY and CDR2 is SVGAGI in the germline V gene (reference sequence). The V and J ends lost 4 bases and 0 bases respectively, with 10 bases between them. The CDR3 totals 14 residues.

V and J are TRBV5-6 and TRBJ2-5; D is unresolved. The V end was cut by 4 bases, the J end by 11 bases, with 18 bases between. Germline CDR1 and CDR2: SGHDT and YYEEEE. The CDR3 consists of 13 residues. For the CDR3, the DNA is TGTGCCAGCAGCCGCCTCGTTCCACTTGAGCAGTACTTC. Translating it yields CASSRLVPLEQYF.

This rearrangement joins TRBV6-1 to TRBJ1-5; TRBD1 matches 11 bases. Trimming removed 6 bases from V and 6 bases from J; junction bases left unmatched: 4. CDR3 size: 14 residues. Germline V gene lookup returns CDR1 MNHNS and CDR2 SASEGT. The CDR3 here is CASRGTGGVQPQHF. In nucleotides, the CDR3 is TGTGCCAGCAGGGGGACAGGGGGGGTTCAGCCCCAGCATTTT.

This clone has more than one count but fewer than ten. This chain links TRBV5-1 with TRBJ2-7; 12 nucleotides match TRBD2. The CDR3 extends over 14 amino acids. The J segment lost 3 bases and the V segment lost 7 bases, leaving 5 bases of the junction unmatched. From germline, CDR1 is SGHRS and CDR2 YFSETQ. CDR3 in DNA: TGCGCCAGCCGCCCACTAGCGGGAGGCTACGAGCAGTACTTC. It translates to CASRPLAGGYEQYF.

The chain recombines TRBV10-1 with TRBJ2-1; 16 bases fit TRBD2. This CDR3 contains 17 residues. V trimming: 10 bases; J trimming: 4 bases; junction bases outside the gene matches: 10. CDR1 and CDR2 from the germline V gene are WNHNN and SYGVQD (reference sequence). CDR3 nucleotides: TGCGCCATCCCGGGACTAGCGGGAGGGCCGAGGTACAATGAGCAGTTCTTC. Translating it yields CAIPGLAGGPRYNEQFF.

V is TRBV11-2 and J is TRBJ1-2, with 11 nucleotides matching TRBD1. The CDR3 spans 15 residues. Germline assignment: CDR1 SGHAT and CDR2 FQNNGV. V was pared by 6 bases and J by 6 bases, with 9 bases of the junction left unmatched. This CDR3 is CASRPMDRGRDGYTF. As DNA, the CDR3 is TGTGCCAGCAGACCCATGGACAGGGGGCGTGATGGCTACACCTTC.

The chain recombines TRBV7-8 with TRBJ2-4, with 7 bases lining up with TRBD1. V gave up 3 bases and J gave up 3 bases; unmatched junction bases: 8. The germline V gene has CDR1 SGHVS and CDR2 FQNEAQ. There are 16 residues in the CDR3. The CDR3 reads CASSFGTVLLKNIQYF. Here the CDR3 DNA reads TGTGCCAGCAGCTTCGGGACAGTGCTACTCAAAAACATTCAGTACTTC.

The chain carries TRBV19 and TRBJ2-2; the D gene is possibly TRBD2 (6 bases). Germline loops: CDR1 LNHDA, CDR2 SQIVND (reference sequence). The CDR3 is 15 residues long. The germline V and J ends were trimmed by 3 bases and 1 base, with 9 bases remaining between them. CDR3 sequence: CASSIWGVNTGELFF. For the CDR3, the DNA is TGTGCCAGTAGTATTTGGGGGGTGAACACCGGGGAGCTGTTTTTT.

The CDR3 reads CASSFLRGNTEAFF. In nucleotides, the CDR3 is TGTGCCAGCAGCTTTCTTAGGGGGAACACTGAAGCTTTCTTT. V gene TRBV5-6 combines with J gene TRBJ1-1; tentatively, D is TRBD1 (5 bases). Germline V lookup: CDR1 SGHDT, CDR2 YYEEEE. The germline V and J ends were trimmed by 2 bases and 1 base, with 9 bases remaining between them. CDR3 size: 14 residues.

This chain connects TRBV4-1 to TRBJ2-7, with TRBD2 matching 8 bases. The V gene end was trimmed by 1 base and the J gene end by 2 bases; junction bases not matched to a gene: 4. Germline V CDR1 and CDR2: MGHRA, YSYEKL. The CDR3 has 15 amino acids. The CDR3 is CASSQVREGTYEQYF. The CDR3 DNA sequence: TGCGCCAGCAGCCAAGTTCGGGAGGGTACCTACGAGCAGTACTTC.

The genes are TRBV30 and TRBJ1-1; no clear D gene. V lost 1 base and J 8 bases, leaving 8 bases between the germline ends. Germline lookup yields CDR1 GTSNPN and CDR2 SVGIG (reference sequence). This CDR3 spans 11 amino acids. Here the CDR3 reads CAWSASKEAFF. Written as DNA, the CDR3 is TGTGCCTGGAGTGCCTCTAAAGAAGCTTTCTTT.

The chain uses TRBV14 and TRBJ2-7; D possibly corresponds to TRBD1 (6 bases). This CDR3 contains 14 residues. Germline V gives CDR1 SGHDN, CDR2 FVKESK. Between the trimmed V and J ends, which lost 4 bases and 1 base, there was a span of 11 bases. The CDR3 DNA follows: TGTGCCAGCAGCCCACGGGACATTTCCTACGAGCAGTACTTC. Amino acid sequence: CASSPRDISYEQYF. Supplemented by reference TRBV14 and TRBJ2-7, the full variable domain reads EAGVTQFPSHSVIEKGQTVTLRCDPISGHDNLYWYRRVMGKEIKFLLHFVKESKQDESGMPNNRFLAERTGGTYSTLKVQPAELEDSGVYFCASSPRDISYEQYFGPGTRLTVT.